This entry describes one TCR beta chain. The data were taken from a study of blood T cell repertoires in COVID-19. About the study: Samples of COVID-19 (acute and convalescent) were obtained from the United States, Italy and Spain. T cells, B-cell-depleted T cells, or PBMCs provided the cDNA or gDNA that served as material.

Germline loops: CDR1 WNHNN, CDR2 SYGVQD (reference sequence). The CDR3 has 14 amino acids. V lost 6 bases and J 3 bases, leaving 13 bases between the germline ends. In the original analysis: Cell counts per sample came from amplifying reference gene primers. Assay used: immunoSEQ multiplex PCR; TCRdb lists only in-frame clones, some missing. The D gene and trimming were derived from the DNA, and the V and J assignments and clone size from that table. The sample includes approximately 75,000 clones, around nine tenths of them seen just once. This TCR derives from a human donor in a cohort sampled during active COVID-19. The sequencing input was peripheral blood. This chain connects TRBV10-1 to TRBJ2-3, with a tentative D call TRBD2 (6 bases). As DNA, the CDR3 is TGCGCCAGCAGGGGCGGGATAGAAACAGATACGCAGTATTTT. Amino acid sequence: CASRGGIETDTQYF.